This T cell receptor (beta chain) came from a study of shared clonotypes between healthy human individuals. Study-wide results and limits: Across subsets, estimated richness was generally greater for naive than for memory populations.

Genomic DNA belonging to each subset was distributed in equal measure over several immunoSEQ plates. The protocol was immunoSEQ multiplex PCR, while the TCRdb copy is restricted to in-frame clones and leaves out a portion. The data show some 2.1 million clones, with around 95% seen just once and approximately 0.13% held by the top ten. The germline V gene encodes CDR1 MNHEY and CDR2 SMNVEV (reference sequence). V was pared by 5 bases and J by 3 bases, with 14 bases between. This CDR3 contains 14 residues. A note on this clone: Its antigen remains unknown.

Among the donors, all were Caucasian adults who lived in Nashville, Tennessee. Sequenced material: naive CD4+ T cells sorted from blood. Regarding subset: CD45RA+ positively selected. This receptor was taken from a man aged 18 to 29 in good health. This rearrangement joins TRBV27 to TRBJ2-7; D uncertain. The CDR3 protein is CASSRVGDGYEQYF. The CDR3 coding sequence is TGTGCCAGCAGTCGTGTGGGTGATGGCTACGAGCAGTACTTC.